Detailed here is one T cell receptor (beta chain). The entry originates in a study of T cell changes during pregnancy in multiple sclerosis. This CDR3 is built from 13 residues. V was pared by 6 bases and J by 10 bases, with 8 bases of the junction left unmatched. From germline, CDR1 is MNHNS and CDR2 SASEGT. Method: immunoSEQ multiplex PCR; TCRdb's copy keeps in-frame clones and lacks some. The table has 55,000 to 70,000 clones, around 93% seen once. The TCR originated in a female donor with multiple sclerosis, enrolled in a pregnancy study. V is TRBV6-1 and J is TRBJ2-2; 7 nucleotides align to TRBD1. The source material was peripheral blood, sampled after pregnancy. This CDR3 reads CASRKTGRSELFF. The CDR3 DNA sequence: TGTGCCAGCAGGAAGACAGGGCGCTCGGAGCTGTTTTTT.